The clone carrying this T cell receptor beta chain has only a few counts. The data originate from a study of T cell responses to AZD1222 COVID-19 vaccine. Germline CDR1 and CDR2: GTSNPN and SVGIG (reference sequence). Unmatched junction bases numbered 6, after V lost 3 bases and J lost 10 bases. The CDR3 totals 14 residues. Clones were sequenced by immunoSEQ multiplex PCR, and TCRdb holds only the in-frame ones, with some missing. The data contain approximately 120,000 clones, about 88% of them singletons. The source was peripheral blood, collected on day 0 of AZD1222 vaccination. The TCR was taken from an adult in good health. J is TRBJ1-6 and V is TRBV30; the match to TRBD1 covers 10 bases. The CDR3 nucleotides read TGTGCCTGGAGAAAAGACAGGGGGCAGTCACCCCTCCACTTT. It yields the protein CAWRKDRGQSPLHF.